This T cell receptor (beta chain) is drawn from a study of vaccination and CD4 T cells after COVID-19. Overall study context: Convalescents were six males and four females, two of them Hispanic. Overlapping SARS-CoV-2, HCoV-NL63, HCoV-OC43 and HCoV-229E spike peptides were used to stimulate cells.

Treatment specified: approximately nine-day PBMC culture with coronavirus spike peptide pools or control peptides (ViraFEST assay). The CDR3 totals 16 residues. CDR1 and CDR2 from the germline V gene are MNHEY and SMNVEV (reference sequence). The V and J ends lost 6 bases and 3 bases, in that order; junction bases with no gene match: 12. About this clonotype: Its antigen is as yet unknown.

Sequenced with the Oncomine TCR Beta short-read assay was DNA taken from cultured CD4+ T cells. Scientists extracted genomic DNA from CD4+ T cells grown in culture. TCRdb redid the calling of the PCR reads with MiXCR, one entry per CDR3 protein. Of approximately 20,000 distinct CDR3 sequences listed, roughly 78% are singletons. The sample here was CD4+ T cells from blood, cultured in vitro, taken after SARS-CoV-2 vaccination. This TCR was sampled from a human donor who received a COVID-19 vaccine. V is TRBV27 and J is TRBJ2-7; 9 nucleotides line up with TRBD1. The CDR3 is CASSPTPGQGLYEQYF. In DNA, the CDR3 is TGTGCCAGCAGCCCAACTCCGGGACAGGGCCTCTACGAGCAGTACTTC.